The clone carrying this T cell receptor (beta chain) was counted once. Antigen unknown. Germline loops: CDR1 MNHEY, CDR2 SVGAGI. The CDR3 is made up of 14 amino acids. V lost 8 bases to trimming and J lost 5 bases, with 15 bases between them. This entry is derived from a study of OX40 agonist ivuxolimab in advanced cancers. Across the study: Enrolled patients in dose escalation had cancers that were hepatocellular carcinoma, melanoma, renal cell or head and neck cancer. Partial responses were achieved by three patients, one with hepatocellular carcinoma and two with cutaneous melanoma. Earlier anti-PD-1, anti-PD-L1 or anti-CTLA-4 therapy was permitted; 30% to 50% had received some.

Overall study findings and caveats: Relative to CD4+ cells, CD8+ T cells on average had more expanded clones.

Profiling relied on immunoSEQ multiplex PCR, and the TCRdb table lists in-frame clones only, not all of them. Among around 64,000 clones listed, about four fifths were seen once. This sequence originates from an adult with an advanced solid tumor such as melanoma, head and neck, liver or kidney cancer. The V call is TRBV6-5, the J call TRBJ1-4; D might be TRBD1 (5 bases). This material consisted of CD4+ or CD8+ T cells sorted from blood, taken in a trial of the OX40 agonist ivuxolimab. The DNA for the CDR3 is TGTGCCAGCGGGGGACTGCTCTCGAATGAAAAACTGTTTTTT. Residues: CASGGLLSNEKLFF.